This is a list of T cell receptor beta chains from one sample in a study of control samples from healthy donors and cancer patients. Repertoires were generated with immunoSEQ multiplex PCR, while TCRdb's copy carries only in-frame clones and drops some. Of 90,000 to 130,000 clones in the sample, roughly 90% were seen once. Sequenced material: PBMCs. The receptors come from a woman between 55 and 75 years old with lung cancer. Both conserved end residues are part of each CDR3. Each record gives: clone size, J gene, V gene, D gene, CDR3 DNA, CDR3 protein. The D gene is left open where the match is weak. For some rows the clone size is stated as once, few or many, or as a class when expanded; others skip it.

- TRBJ1-5 TRBV6-5 - TGTGCCAGCAGTTACTCGATGGGGGGCAATCAGCCCCAGCATTTT CASSYSMGGNQPQHF
- TRBJ2-7 TRBV3-1/TRBV3-2 - TGTGCCAGCAGCCAAGTGGGGCGCGAGCAGTACTTC CASSQVGREQYF
- TRBJ1-1 TRBV6-5 - TGTGCCAGCAGTCCCAGGACGGGCCTGGGGGAAGCTTTCTTT CASSPRTGLGEAFF
once TRBJ1-6 TRBV6-5 - TGTGCCAGCGGCCAGAGCAGAACCCCTAATTCACCCCTCCACTTT CASGQSRTPNSPLHF
- TRBJ2-7 TRBV5-4 - TGTGCCAGCAGCTTGATTGGGACGGAGGGGCACGAGCAGTACTTC CASSLIGTEGHEQYF
few TRBJ1-1 TRBV5-5 TRBD1 TGTGCCAGCAGCTTGGCACCAGGGGGGCACACTGAAGCTTTCTTT CASSLAPGGHTEAFF
- TRBJ1-1 TRBV6-2/TRBV6-3 - TGTGCCAGCAGTTACCCCCCCGGGGGGCCCGTGAACACTGAAGCTTTCTTT CASSYPPGGPVNTEAFF
few TRBJ1-2 TRBV4-3 TRBD1 TGCGCCAGCAGCCAAGATCTTCCGGGACAGGGGTATGGCTACACCTTC CASSQDLPGQGYGYTF
- TRBJ1-2 TRBV7-9 - TGTGCCAGCAGCTTAGCAGGGGAAGGATGGGATGGCTACACCTTC CASSLAGEGWDGYTF
- TRBJ1-1 TRBV5-6 - TGTGCCAGCAGCGATTACAGAGCTCCTAACATGAACACTGAAGCTTTCTTT CASSDYRAPNMNTEAFF
- TRBJ1-2 TRBV7-2 - TGTGCCAGCAGCTTAAACGACGGCTCCTATGGCTACACCTTC CASSLNDGSYGYTF
- TRBJ2-7 TRBV6-5 TRBD2 TGTGCCAGCACCCTTAGTCTAGCGGATTCCTACGAGCAGTACTTC CASTLSLADSYEQYF
once TRBJ1-2 TRBV5-1 - TGCGCCAGCAGCTTAGGGGCCACCCTCGGCTACACCTTC CASSLGATLGYTF
- TRBJ2-7 TRBV6-2/TRBV6-3 - TGTGCCAGCAGTTACGAGCCCTACGAGCAGTACTTC CASSYEPYEQYF
- TRBJ2-5 TRBV28 TRBD1 TGTGCCAGCAGTTCCGGACAGGAAGAGACCCAGTACTTC CASSSGQEETQYF
- TRBJ1-5 TRBV19 - TGTGCCAGTAACCAGCCCTCGGGTTCTCAGCCCCAGCATTTT CASNQPSGSQPQHF
- TRBJ1-2 TRBV7-9 TRBD1 TGTGCCAGCAGCGGTAGGGTTACAGGGGGCGACTATGGCTACACCTTC CASSGRVTGGDYGYTF
- TRBJ2-3 TRBV3-1/TRBV3-2 - TGTGCCAGCAGCCAGCCCGGGGGAAGTAATACAGATACGCAGTATTTT CASSQPGGSNTDTQYF